The present TCR beta chain was sequenced within a study of cytomegalovirus exposure and HLA in healthy donors. The primer mix had 60 Vbeta and 13 Jbeta primers. Sequencing used immunoSEQ multiplex PCR; TCRdb keeps in-frame clones, though not all of them. The sample lists under 90,000 clones, around 75% occurring once. Study observations and caveats: A later analysis showed that HLA-associated TCR beta chains had undergone more clonal expansion than equally common others. Some TCR beta chains (about 180 of them) were listed as cytomegalovirus-associated. TCR beta V- and J-gene trimming, according to a later analysis, was linked to a missense DCLRE1C variant.

On this clone: What it binds is not known.

The CDR3 totals 13 residues. CDR1 and CDR2 from the germline V gene are SQVTM and ANQGSEA. The V and J ends lost 5 bases and 7 bases respectively, with 17 bases between them. The sequenced sample was PBMCs. The source is a middle-aged man in good health and CMV-seronegative. This chain joins TRBV29-1 and TRBJ1-2, with TRBD1 as a possible D gene (5 bases). Here the CDR3 DNA reads TGCAGCGTTCCCTTCGGACATGATGGTGGCTACACCTTC. Translated: CSVPFGHDGGYTF.